This entry lists 8 T cell receptor beta chains sequenced from one sample in a study of siplizumab effects on memory and regulatory T cells. TCRdb's copy holds only in-frame clones and misses some; the assay was immunoSEQ multiplex PCR. Altogether 95,000 to 130,000 clones are present, approximately 94% being singletons, with the ten largest covering roughly 1.5%. Specimen: non-Treg CD4+ T cells sorted from blood. Receptor source: a human donor in good health.

This clone has only one observation. This rearrangement joins TRBV6-6 to TRBJ2-3; a possible D gene is TRBD1 (5 bases). The CDR3 has 13 amino acids. The germline V gene encodes CDR1 MNHNY and CDR2 SVGAGI (reference sequence). V was trimmed by 6 bases and J by 5 bases, leaving 12 bases between them. In nucleotides, the CDR3 is TGTGCCAGCAGCCCAGCAGGGATAGATACGCAGTATTTT. As protein: CASSPAGIDTQYF.

The J gene is TRBJ1-2, the V gene TRBV30; D not certain. Germline values: CDR1 GTSNPN, CDR2 SVGIG (reference sequence). V was trimmed by 1 base and J by 8 bases, leaving 8 bases between them. CDR3 size: 11 residues. CDR3 sequence reads: CAWSGGGGYTF. CDR3 DNA: TGTGCCTGGAGTGGCGGTGGGGGCTACACCTTC.

CDR3 in amino acids: CASSKQASSYEQYF. The CDR3 DNA sequence: TGCGCCAGCAGCAAACAGGCTAGCTCCTACGAGCAGTACTTC. The rearrangement joins TRBV5-1 to TRBJ2-7; TRBD1 might be the D (5 bases). Germline V lookup: CDR1 SGHRS, CDR2 YFSETQ. V lost 4 bases and J lost 0, with 11 bases in between. The CDR3 is 14 amino acids.

This clone was observed a few times. The chain links TRBV18 to TRBJ2-5; 8 bases are a match to TRBD1. With V trimmed by 2 bases and J by 4 bases, 0 bases remained unmatched. The germline V gene has CDR1 KGHSH and CDR2 LQKENI. CDR3 length: 13 amino acids. CDR3 coding DNA: TGTGCCAGCTCACCAGACAGGGGAGAGACCCAGTACTTC. Protein product: CASSPDRGETQYF. The full variable domain, in which reference TRBV18 and TRBJ2-5 provide the parts outside the CDR3, is NAGVMQNPRHLVRRRGQEARLRCSPMKGHSHVYWYRQLPEEGLKFMVYLQKENIIDESGMPKERFSAEFPKEGPSILRIQQVVRGDSAAYFCASSPDRGETQYFGPGTRLLVL.

This chain uses TRBV10-3 with TRBJ1-1, with D possibly matching TRBD1 (5 bases). V was pared by 4 bases and J by 3 bases, with 12 bases between. Germline V gene sequence: CDR1 ENHRY, CDR2 SYGVKD. This CDR3 region has 14 residues. The CDR3: CAISAWGSDTEAFF. The CDR3 DNA reads TGTGCCATCAGTGCTTGGGGGAGTGACACTGAAGCTTTCTTT.

The CDR3 region has the DNA TGTGCCAGCTCACCCTCCGACAGGGGTCGGAATGAGCAGTTCTTC. Protein: CASSPSDRGRNEQFF. The rearrangement links TRBV18 to TRBJ2-1, with 8 bases aligning to TRBD1. The CDR3 sequence is 15 residues long. CDR1 is KGHSH and CDR2 is LQKENI in the germline V gene. The J segment lost 7 bases and the V segment lost 3 bases, leaving 8 bases of the junction unmatched.

The chain combines TRBV5-1 with TRBJ2-3; D possibly corresponds to TRBD2 (6 bases). The CDR3 extends over 13 amino acids. The ends were cut back, 5 bases at V and 4 bases at J, with 11 bases in the middle. Germline V lookup: CDR1 SGHRS, CDR2 YFSETQ. The chain's CDR3 is CASRGTGADTQYF. In DNA form, the CDR3 reads TGCGCCAGCAGGGGGACGGGAGCAGATACGCAGTATTTT.

The CDR3 bases are TGTGCCAGCAGCTTATCGGCGGGAGGTGCAACTAGGGCGCAGTACTTC. This codes for CASSLSAGGATRAQYF. This sequence joins TRBV7-8 and TRBJ2-7; 8 positions match TRBD2. The CDR3 runs to 16 residues. Germline CDR1 SGHVS, CDR2 FQNEAQ. J lost 9 bases, V lost 2 bases, and 15 bases had no gene match.